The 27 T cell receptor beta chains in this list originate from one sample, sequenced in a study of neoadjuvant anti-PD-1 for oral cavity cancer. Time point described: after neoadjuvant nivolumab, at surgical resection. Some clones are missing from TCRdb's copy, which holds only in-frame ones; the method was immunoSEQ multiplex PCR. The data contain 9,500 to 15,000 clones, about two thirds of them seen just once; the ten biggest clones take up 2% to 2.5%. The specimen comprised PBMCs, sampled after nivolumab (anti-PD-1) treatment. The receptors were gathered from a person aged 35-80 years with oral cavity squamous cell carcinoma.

CDR3 in amino acids: CSVKSGTVNTEAFF. CDR3 DNA sequence: TGCAGCGTAAAATCCGGGACAGTGAACACTGAAGCTTTCTTT. This chain uses TRBV29-1 with TRBJ1-1, with TRBD1 identical over 7 bases. From germline, CDR1 is SQVTM and CDR2 ANQGSEA. Trimming removed 6 bases from V and 0 bases from J; junction bases left unmatched: 7. The CDR3 is made up of 14 amino acids.

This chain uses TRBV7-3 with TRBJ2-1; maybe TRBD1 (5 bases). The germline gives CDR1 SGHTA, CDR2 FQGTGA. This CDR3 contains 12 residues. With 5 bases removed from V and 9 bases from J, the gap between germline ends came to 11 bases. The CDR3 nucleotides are TGTGCCAGCAGCAATAATAGGGGTGAGCAGTTCTTC. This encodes CASSNNRGEQFF. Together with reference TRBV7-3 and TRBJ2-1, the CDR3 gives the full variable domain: GAGVSQTPSNKVTEKGKYVELRCDPISGHTALYWYRQSLGQGPEFLIYFQGTGAADDSGLPNDRFFAVRPEGSVSTLKIQRTERGDSAVYLCASSNNRGEQFFGPGTRLTVL.

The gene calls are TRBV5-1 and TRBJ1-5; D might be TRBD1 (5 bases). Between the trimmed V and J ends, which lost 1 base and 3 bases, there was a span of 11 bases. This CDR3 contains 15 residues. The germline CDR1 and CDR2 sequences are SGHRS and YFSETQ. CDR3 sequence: CASSLQGFDNQPQHF. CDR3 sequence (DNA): TGCGCCAGCAGCTTGCAGGGTTTTGACAATCAGCCCCAGCATTTT.

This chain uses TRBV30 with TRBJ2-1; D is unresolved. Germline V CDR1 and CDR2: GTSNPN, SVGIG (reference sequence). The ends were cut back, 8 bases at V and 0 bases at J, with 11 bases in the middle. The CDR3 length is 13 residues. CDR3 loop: CAQRTRSYNEQFF. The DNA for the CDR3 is TGTGCCCAGAGGACCCGCTCCTACAATGAGCAGTTCTTC.

In nucleotides, the CDR3 is TGTGCCAGCTGCCTAACCGGGACAGGGGCCTACAATGAGCAGTTCTTC. Its protein product is CASCLTGTGAYNEQFF. V usage is TRBV13 and J usage is TRBJ2-1, with 10 bases identical to TRBD1. The CDR3 loop spans 16 amino acids. After removal of 8 bases from V and 2 bases from J, the junction contained 9 bases not matched to a gene. Germline V lookup: CDR1 PRHDT, CDR2 FYEKMQ (reference sequence).

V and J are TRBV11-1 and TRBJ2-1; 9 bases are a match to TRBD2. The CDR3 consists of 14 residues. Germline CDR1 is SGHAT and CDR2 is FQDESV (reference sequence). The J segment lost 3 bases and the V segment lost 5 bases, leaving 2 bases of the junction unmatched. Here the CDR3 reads CASSPSGNYNEQFF. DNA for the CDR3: TGTGCCAGCAGCCCTAGCGGGAACTACAATGAGCAGTTCTTC. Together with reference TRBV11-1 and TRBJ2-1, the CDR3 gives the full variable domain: EAEVAQSPRYKITEKSQAVAFWCDPISGHATLYWYRQILGQGPELLVQFQDESVVDDSQLPKDRFSAERLKGVDSTLKIQPAELGDSAMYLCASSPSGNYNEQFFGPGTRLTVL.

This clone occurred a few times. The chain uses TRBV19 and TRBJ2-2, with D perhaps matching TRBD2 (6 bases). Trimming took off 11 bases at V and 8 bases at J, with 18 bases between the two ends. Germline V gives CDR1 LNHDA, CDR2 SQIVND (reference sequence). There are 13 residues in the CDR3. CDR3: CAAGLPRIGELFF. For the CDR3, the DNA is TGTGCCGCGGGACTCCCCCGGATAGGGGAGCTGTTTTTT. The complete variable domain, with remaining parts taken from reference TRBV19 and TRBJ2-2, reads DGGITQSPKYLFRKEGQNVTLSCEQNLNHDAMYWYRQDPGQGLRLIYYSQIVNDFQKGDIAEGYSVSREKKESFPLTVTSAQKNPTAFYLCAAGLPRIGELFFGEGSRLTVL.

CDR3 region: CASSLGTTNTGELFF. The CDR3 DNA sequence: TGCGCCAGCAGCTTGGGTACCACTAACACCGGGGAGCTGTTTTTT. This chain links TRBV5-1 with TRBJ2-2; D uncertain. The CDR3 totals 15 residues. Trimming shortened V by 0 bases and J by 2 bases, and 8 bases separated the two germline ends. CDR1 and CDR2 (germline): SGHRS, YFSETQ.

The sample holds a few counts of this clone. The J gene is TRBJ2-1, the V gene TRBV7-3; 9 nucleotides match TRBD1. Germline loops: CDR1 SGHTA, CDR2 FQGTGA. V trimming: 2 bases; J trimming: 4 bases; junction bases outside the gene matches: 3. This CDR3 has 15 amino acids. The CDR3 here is CASSLLQGAYNEQFF. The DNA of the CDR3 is TGTGCCAGCAGCTTACTACAGGGGGCATACAATGAGCAGTTCTTC.

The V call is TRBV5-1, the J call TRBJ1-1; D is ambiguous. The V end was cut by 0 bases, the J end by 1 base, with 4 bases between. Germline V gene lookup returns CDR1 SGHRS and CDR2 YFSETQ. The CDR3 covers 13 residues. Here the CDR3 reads CASSLESNTEAFF. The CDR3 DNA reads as TGCGCCAGCAGCTTGGAATCGAACACTGAAGCTTTCTTT.

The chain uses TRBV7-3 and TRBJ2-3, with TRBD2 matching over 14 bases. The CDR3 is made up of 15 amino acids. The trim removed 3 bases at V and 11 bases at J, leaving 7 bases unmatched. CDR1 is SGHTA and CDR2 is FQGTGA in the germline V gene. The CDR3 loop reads CASSFGTSGSPRQYF. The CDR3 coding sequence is TGTGCCAGCAGCTTCGGGACTAGCGGGAGCCCCAGGCAGTATTTT.

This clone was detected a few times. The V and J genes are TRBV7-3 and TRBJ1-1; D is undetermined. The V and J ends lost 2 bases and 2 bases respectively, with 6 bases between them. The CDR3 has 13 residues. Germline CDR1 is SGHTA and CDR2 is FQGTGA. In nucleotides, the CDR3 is TGTGCCAGCAGCTTATCAGAAAACACTGAAGCTTTCTTT. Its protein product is CASSLSENTEAFF.

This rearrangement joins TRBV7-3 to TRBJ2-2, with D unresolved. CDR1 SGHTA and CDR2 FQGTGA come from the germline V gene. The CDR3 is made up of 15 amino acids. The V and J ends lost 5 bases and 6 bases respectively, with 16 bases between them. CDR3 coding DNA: TGTGCCAGCAGCCCGGGCATAGCTAGGGCCGGGGAGCTGTTTTTT. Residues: CASSPGIARAGELFF. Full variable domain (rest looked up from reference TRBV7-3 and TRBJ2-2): GAGVSQTPSNKVTEKGKYVELRCDPISGHTALYWYRQSLGQGPEFLIYFQGTGAADDSGLPNDRFFAVRPEGSVSTLKIQRTERGDSAVYLCASSPGIARAGELFFGEGSRLTVL.

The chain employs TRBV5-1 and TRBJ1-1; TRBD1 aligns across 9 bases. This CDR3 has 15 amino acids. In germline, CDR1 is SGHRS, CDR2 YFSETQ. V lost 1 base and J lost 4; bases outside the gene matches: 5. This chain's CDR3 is CASSLIETGGTEAFF. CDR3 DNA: TGCGCCAGCAGCTTGATTGAGACAGGGGGCACTGAAGCTTTCTTT.

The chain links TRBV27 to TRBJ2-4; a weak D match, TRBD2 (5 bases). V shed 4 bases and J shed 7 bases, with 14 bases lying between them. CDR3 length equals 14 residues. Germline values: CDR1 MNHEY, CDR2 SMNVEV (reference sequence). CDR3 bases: TGTGCCAGCAGTTCCCCAGGAGGAGAGAACATTCAGTACTTC. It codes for CASSSPGGENIQYF.

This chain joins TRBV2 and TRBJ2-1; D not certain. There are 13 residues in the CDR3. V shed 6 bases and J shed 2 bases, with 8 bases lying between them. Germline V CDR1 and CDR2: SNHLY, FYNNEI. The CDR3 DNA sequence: TGTGCCAGCAGAGAGTTGCCCTACAATGAGCAGTTCTTC. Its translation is CASRELPYNEQFF.

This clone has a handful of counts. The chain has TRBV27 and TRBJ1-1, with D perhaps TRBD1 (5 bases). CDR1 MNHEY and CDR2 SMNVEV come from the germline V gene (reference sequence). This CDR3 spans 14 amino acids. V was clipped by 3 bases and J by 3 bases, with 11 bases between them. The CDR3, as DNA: TGTGCCAGCAGTTTGCAGGGAACTCACACTGAAGCTTTCTTT. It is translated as CASSLQGTHTEAFF.

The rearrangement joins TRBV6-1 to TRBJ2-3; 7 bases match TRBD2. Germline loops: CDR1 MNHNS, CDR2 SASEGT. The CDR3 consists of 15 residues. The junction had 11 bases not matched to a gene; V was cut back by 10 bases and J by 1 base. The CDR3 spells CATRLAGAGTDTQYF. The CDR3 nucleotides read TGTGCCACCAGATTAGCGGGTGCGGGCACAGATACGCAGTATTTT.

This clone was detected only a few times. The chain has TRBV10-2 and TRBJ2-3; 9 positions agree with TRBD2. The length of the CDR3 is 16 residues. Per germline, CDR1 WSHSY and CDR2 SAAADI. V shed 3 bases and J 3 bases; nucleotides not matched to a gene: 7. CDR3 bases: TGCGCCAGCAGTGACCTTCTGAGCGGGGGGACAGATACGCAGTATTTT. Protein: CASSDLLSGGTDTQYF.

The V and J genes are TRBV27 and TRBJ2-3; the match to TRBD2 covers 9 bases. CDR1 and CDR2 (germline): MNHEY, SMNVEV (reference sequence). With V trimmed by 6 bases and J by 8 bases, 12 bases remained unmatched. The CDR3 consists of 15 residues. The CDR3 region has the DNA TGTGCCAGCAGCGCCGGGTTAGCGGGAGTCAGTACGCAGTATTTT. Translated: CASSAGLAGVSTQYF.

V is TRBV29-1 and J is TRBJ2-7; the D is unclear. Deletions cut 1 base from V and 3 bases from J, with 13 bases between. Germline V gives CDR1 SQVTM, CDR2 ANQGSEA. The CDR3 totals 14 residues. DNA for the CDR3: TGCAGCGTTGAAGTCTTTACCGGGCTCTACGAGCAGTACTTC. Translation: CSVEVFTGLYEQYF.

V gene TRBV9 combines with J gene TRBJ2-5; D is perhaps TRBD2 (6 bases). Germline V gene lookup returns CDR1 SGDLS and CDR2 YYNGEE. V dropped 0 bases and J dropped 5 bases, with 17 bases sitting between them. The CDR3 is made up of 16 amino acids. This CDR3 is CASSVGGGISTETQYF. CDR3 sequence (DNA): TGTGCCAGCAGCGTAGGTGGGGGGATATCCACGGAGACCCAGTACTTC.

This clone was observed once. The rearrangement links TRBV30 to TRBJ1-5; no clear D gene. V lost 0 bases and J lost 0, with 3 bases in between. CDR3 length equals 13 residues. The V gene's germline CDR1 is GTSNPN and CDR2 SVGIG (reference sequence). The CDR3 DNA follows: TGTGCCTGGAGTGTTTATAGCAATCAGCCCCAGCATTTT. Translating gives CAWSVYSNQPQHF.

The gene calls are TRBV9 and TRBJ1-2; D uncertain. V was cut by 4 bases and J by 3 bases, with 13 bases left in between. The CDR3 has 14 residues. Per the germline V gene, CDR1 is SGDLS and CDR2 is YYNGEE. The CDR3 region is CASSPSSGDYGYTF. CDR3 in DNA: TGTGCCAGCAGCCCGAGTTCCGGGGACTATGGCTACACCTTC. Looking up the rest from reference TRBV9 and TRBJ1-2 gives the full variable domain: DSGVTQTPKHLITATGQRVTLRCSPRSGDLSVYWYQQSLDQGLQFLIQYYNGEERAKGNILERFSAQQFPDLHSELNLSSLELGDSALYFCASSPSSGDYGYTFGSGTRLTVV.

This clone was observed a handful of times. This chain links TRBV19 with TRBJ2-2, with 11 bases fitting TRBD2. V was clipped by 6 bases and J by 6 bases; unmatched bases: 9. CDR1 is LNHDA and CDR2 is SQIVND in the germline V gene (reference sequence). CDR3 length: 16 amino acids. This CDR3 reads CASRSVAGGLAGELFF. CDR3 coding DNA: TGTGCCAGTAGGTCGGTAGCGGGAGGGCTGGCCGGGGAGCTGTTTTTT.

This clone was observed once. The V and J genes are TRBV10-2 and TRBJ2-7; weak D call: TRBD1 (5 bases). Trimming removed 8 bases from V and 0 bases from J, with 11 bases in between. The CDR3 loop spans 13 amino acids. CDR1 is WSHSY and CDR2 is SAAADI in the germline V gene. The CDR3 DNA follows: TGCGCCAGCGGCTCAGGGTACTCCTACGAGCAGTACTTC. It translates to CASGSGYSYEQYF.

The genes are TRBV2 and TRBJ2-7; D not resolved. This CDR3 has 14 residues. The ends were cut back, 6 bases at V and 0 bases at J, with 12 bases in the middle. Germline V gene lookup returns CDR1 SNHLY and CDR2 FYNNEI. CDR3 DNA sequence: TGTGCCAGCAGGGACCATATTGTCTCCTACGAGCAGTACTTC. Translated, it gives CASRDHIVSYEQYF.